Sequencing of this T cell receptor (beta chain) was carried out in a study of blood T cell repertoires in COVID-19. The germline V gene has CDR1 LNHDA and CDR2 SQIVND (reference sequence). With V trimmed by 10 bases and J by 4 bases, 7 bases remained unmatched. The CDR3 is 13 residues long. This clone has a single count. Authors' methods: The authors estimated nucleated cell counts from reference gene primer amplification. Produced via immunoSEQ multiplex PCR; TCRdb's table is partial and in-frame only. The DNA gave D and trimming, while V, J and clone size come from that table. The table lists approximately 13,000 clones, 75% to 90% of them singletons.

This rearrangement joins TRBV19 to TRBJ1-5, with 7 nucleotides matching TRBD1. The origin of this receptor is a man in his forties with active or convalescent COVID-19. The sequenced material came from peripheral blood. The CDR3 bases are TGTGCCACTAAAACAGGGGTAAATCAGCCCCAGCATTTT. It specifies CATKTGVNQPQHF.